The 17 T cell receptor beta chains below were found in one sample sequenced in a study of blood T cell repertoires in COVID-19 (dated by TCRdb to the early 2020s). The library was built by means of the immunoSEQ multiplex PCR assay. Not all clones reach the TCRdb copy of this immuneACCESS table, which keeps in-frame sequences only. Checked studies attribute under half of the gap to unresolved V genes and leave the rest unexplained. This sample comprises under 250,000 clones, roughly 85% of them detected only once. Approximately 9.6% of the sample lies in the top ten. Sequencing input: PBMCs or T cells enriched from blood (not recorded which). These receptors all stem from a woman in her 50s with acute COVID-19.

The chain links TRBV9 to TRBJ1-2; 9 bases align to TRBD1. CDR3 length equals 15 residues. V trimming: 4 bases; J trimming: 4 bases; junction bases outside the gene matches: 8. Germline V gives CDR1 SGDLS, CDR2 YYNGEE. The CDR3 DNA follows: TGTGCCAGCAGCCACTCGACAGGGGGTAGCTATGGCTACACCTTC. Its translation: CASSHSTGGSYGYTF.

This chain connects TRBV7-2 to TRBJ1-6, with no clear D. In germline, CDR1 is SGHTA, CDR2 FQGNSA. V gave up 2 bases and J gave up 10 bases, with 6 bases separating them. The CDR3 runs 12 residues. The CDR3 DNA follows: TGTGCCAGCAGCTTACCTGCGTCACCCCTCCACTTT. Amino acids: CASSLPASPLHF.

This chain's CDR3 is CASSLSGASKYEQYF. CDR3 nucleotide sequence: TGTGCCAGCAGCTTATCGGGTGCCTCGAAATACGAGCAGTACTTC. The chain joins TRBV7-9 to TRBJ2-7; D remains unclear. V dropped 2 bases and J dropped 4 bases, with 15 bases sitting between them. The CDR3 is 15 residues long. Germline loops: CDR1 SEHNR, CDR2 FQNEAQ (reference sequence).

There are a few counts of this clone. This chain links TRBV24-1 with TRBJ2-3; D not certain. Trimming stripped 9 bases from V and 3 bases from J, with 18 bases between. The CDR3 has 15 residues. Germline loops: CDR1 KGHDR, CDR2 SFDVKD. The CDR3 reads CATPLIPTGTDTQYF. The CDR3 region has the DNA TGTGCCACCCCCCTTATACCAACCGGGACAGATACGCAGTATTTT.

V gene TRBV29-1 combines with J gene TRBJ1-2, with TRBD1 identical over 12 bases. V trimming: 6 bases; J trimming: 10 bases; junction bases outside the gene matches: 6. Germline V gene data show CDR1 as SQVTM and CDR2 as ANQGSEA. This CDR3 region has 12 residues. The CDR3 loop is CSVGTGGQSYTF. Here the CDR3 DNA reads TGCAGCGTAGGGACAGGGGGCCAATCCTACACCTTC.

V is TRBV5-1 and J is TRBJ1-5; no firm D call. The CDR3 covers 15 residues. Per germline, CDR1 SGHRS and CDR2 YFSETQ. Trimming took 0 bases from V and 0 from J, leaving 7 bases between them. In DNA form, the CDR3 reads TGCGCCAGCAGCTTGGACAGTACTAGCAATCAGCCCCAGCATTTT. This gives the protein CASSLDSTSNQPQHF.

Points on this clone: Additional DNA sequences in this sample encode the identical CDR3. This rearrangement joins TRBV5-1 to TRBJ1-1, with D possibly matching TRBD1 (5 bases). From germline, CDR1 is SGHRS and CDR2 YFSETQ. With 3 bases removed from V and 4 bases from J, the gap between germline ends came to 13 bases. The length of the CDR3 is 14 residues. CDR3: CASSSQGGGTEAFF. In DNA form, the CDR3 reads TGCGCCAGCAGCTCCCAGGGAGGCGGCACTGAAGCTTTCTTT. The entire variable domain, with the rest obtained from reference TRBV5-1 and TRBJ1-1, is as follows: KAGVTQTPRYLIKTRGQQVTLSCSPISGHRSVSWYQQTPGQGLQFLFEYFSETQRNKGNFPGRFSGRQFSNSRSEMNVSTLELGDSALYLCASSSQGGGTEAFFGQGTRLTVV.

The rearrangement joins TRBV7-8 to TRBJ2-5; 12 bases map to TRBD1. The length of the CDR3 is 16 residues. Per germline, CDR1 SGHVS and CDR2 FQNEAQ. V lost 5 bases to trimming and J lost 5 bases; unmatched junction nucleotides: 9. The CDR3 protein is CASSMPGQGARETQYF. The CDR3 nucleotides are TGTGCCAGCAGCATGCCGGGACAGGGGGCGAGGGAGACCCAGTACTTC.

This chain uses TRBV14 with TRBJ2-1, with 9 bases lining up with TRBD1. The germline CDR1 and CDR2 sequences are SGHDN and FVKESK. Trimming took 2 bases from V and 2 from J; bases not matched to a gene: 13. The CDR3 runs to 19 residues. The CDR3 is CASSQSPTRDRETYNEQFF. In DNA form, the CDR3 reads TGTGCCAGCAGCCAATCTCCGACCCGGGACAGGGAAACCTACAATGAGCAGTTCTTC.

J is TRBJ1-4 and V is TRBV5-3; no firm D call. TRBV5-3 qualifies as an ORF whose function is uncertain. The CDR3 contains 16 residues. V was cut by 5 bases and J by 10 bases, with 24 bases left in between. This chain's CDR3 is CARRLGEVGPRGKLFF. CDR3 nucleotide sequence: TGTGCCAGAAGACTTGGGGAGGTTGGTCCCCGAGGAAAACTGTTTTTT.

The rearrangement links TRBV30 to TRBJ1-1, with D unclear. Germline V gene data show CDR1 as GTSNPN and CDR2 as SVGIG (reference sequence). This CDR3 comprises 13 residues. Trimming removed 4 bases at V and 1 base at J, with 10 bases between. CDR3 DNA sequence: TGTGCCTGGACCAAAACCAGGAACACTGAAGCTTTCTTT. Protein product: CAWTKTRNTEAFF.

The rearrangement links TRBV29-1 to TRBJ1-2; no clear D gene. The CDR3 loop spans 12 amino acids. Germline CDR1 reads SQVTM; CDR2 reads ANQGSEA. Trimming removed 2 bases at V and 8 bases at J, with 12 bases between. CDR3 residues: CSVESSSYGYTF. The CDR3 DNA reads TGCAGCGTTGAATCGAGTAGTTACGGCTACACCTTC. Using reference TRBV29-1 and TRBJ1-2 for the parts outside the CDR3, the full variable domain is SAVISQKPSRDICQRGTSLTIQCQVDSQVTMMFWYRQQPGQSLTLIATANQGSEATYESGFVIDKFPISRPNLTFSTLTVSNMSPEDSSIYLCSVESSSYGYTFGSGTRLTVV.

The genes are TRBV5-1 and TRBJ2-5, with 10 bases identical to TRBD1. The J segment lost 5 bases and the V segment lost 0 bases, leaving 4 bases of the junction unmatched. This CDR3 comprises 15 residues. Germline assignment: CDR1 SGHRS and CDR2 YFSETQ. The CDR3 is CASSLGQGAGETQYF. CDR3 in DNA: TGCGCCAGCAGCTTGGGACAGGGGGCGGGTGAGACCCAGTACTTC. Complete variable domain (other parts from reference TRBV5-1 and TRBJ2-5): KAGVTQTPRYLIKTRGQQVTLSCSPISGHRSVSWYQQTPGQGLQFLFEYFSETQRNKGNFPGRFSGRQFSNSRSEMNVSTLELGDSALYLCASSLGQGAGETQYFGPGTRLLVL.

This chain uses TRBV6-2 or TRBV6-3 with TRBJ1-1, with 7 bases matching TRBD1. V trimming: 5 bases; J trimming: 2 bases; junction bases outside the gene matches: 2. The CDR3 is 13 residues long. In germline, CDR1 is MNHEY, CDR2 SVGEGT. CDR3 region: CASSRQGNTEAFF. Written as DNA, the CDR3 is TGTGCCAGCAGTCGACAGGGAAACACTGAAGCTTTCTTT.

The chain recombines TRBV19 with TRBJ2-1; 7 nucleotides line up with TRBD2. With V trimmed by 5 bases and J by 7 bases, 14 bases remained unmatched. This CDR3 region has 16 residues. The V gene's germline CDR1 is LNHDA and CDR2 SQIVND (reference sequence). The DNA of the CDR3 is TGTGCCAGTAGTCCTCGGGGGGTTTGGCAAACAAATGAGCAGTTCTTC. It specifies CASSPRGVWQTNEQFF.

This chain joins TRBV11-2 and TRBJ1-5, with a weak D call TRBD1 (5 bases). V shed 3 bases and J shed 7 bases, with 10 bases lying between them. CDR1 is SGHAT and CDR2 is FQNNGV in the germline V gene. CDR3 length: 13 amino acids. CDR3 residues: CASSFGGTQPQHF. The CDR3 DNA reads TGTGCCAGCAGCTTTGGGGGGACCCAGCCCCAGCATTTT.

The V and J genes are TRBV6-2 or TRBV6-3 and TRBJ2-1; D is unresolved. The germline V gene encodes CDR1 MNHEY and CDR2 SVGEGT. Trimming shortened V by 2 bases and J by 7 bases, and 12 bases separated the two germline ends. The CDR3 is 14 residues long. CDR3: CASSYDIPSNEQFF. The CDR3 DNA reads TGTGCCAGCAGTTACGACATTCCGAGTAATGAGCAGTTCTTC.